One and the same sample provided the 29 T cell receptor beta chains below, sequenced in a study of response to subunit inactivated influenza vaccine. TCRdb processed the RT-PCR reads anew with MiXCR; each CDR3 protein has one entry. This repertoire shows 700,000 to 800,000 distinct CDR3 sequences, about 18% found once; its top ten account for approximately 11%. Here the sequenced sample was PBMCs from blood, taken 5 to 6 days after vaccination. The source is a man between 45 and 60 years old who received an inactivated influenza vaccine.

This chain uses TRBV4-3 with TRBJ2-1, with D possibly being TRBD1 or TRBD2 (5 bases each). This CDR3 contains 14 residues. Trimming took 4 bases from V and 7 from J, leaving 14 bases between them. Germline loops: CDR1 LGHNA, CDR2 YSLEER. CDR3: CASSPPGPENEQFF. CDR3 DNA: TGCGCCAGCAGCCCGCCGGGACCCGAGAATGAGCAGTTCTTC.

V gene TRBV30 combines with J gene TRBJ2-6; D is unclear. Germline CDR1 and CDR2: GTSNPN and SVGIG (reference sequence). The CDR3 covers 13 residues. The V and J ends lost 7 bases and 0 bases respectively, with 7 bases between them. The CDR3 reads CALQSSGANVLTF. In DNA, the CDR3 is TGTGCCTTGCAGAGCTCTGGGGCCAACGTCCTGACTTTC.

This clonotype occurred a few times. Its ends do not fully match the called genes, so a read error is possible. V and J are TRBV28 and TRBJ1-1; perhaps TRBD1 as D (5 bases). Per germline, CDR1 MDHEN and CDR2 SYDVKM. There are 12 residues in the CDR3. CDR3 sequence reads: CASRLLRGLAFF. CDR3 DNA sequence: TGTGCCAGCAGGTTATTAAGGGGTCTAGCTTTCTTT.

This clonotype has ten or more counts. The rearrangement links TRBV29-1 to TRBJ2-7, with 16 bases fitting TRBD2. The CDR3 sequence is 16 residues long. Germline V gene sequence: CDR1 SQVTM, CDR2 ANQGSEA. J lost 0 bases, V lost 4 bases, and 3 bases had no gene match. The CDR3 nucleotides read TGCAGCGTTGCCGGGACTAGCGGGGGGGGCTCCTACGAGCAGTACTTC. Translation gives CSVAGTSGGGSYEQYF.

Points on this clonotype: No conserved phenylalanine or tryptophan is present at the end of the CDR3, so a read error is the likely explanation. This chain links TRBV5-6 with TRBJ2-7, with 9 bases identical to TRBD1. The CDR3 spans 16 residues. Trimming removed 4 bases from V and 0 bases from J; junction bases left unmatched: 8. Germline V gene sequence: CDR1 SGHDT, CDR2 YYEEEE. CDR3 DNA sequence: TGTGCCAGCAGCGGAACGGGACAGGGAGTCTCCTACGAGCAGTACCTC. Its translation: CASSGTGQGVSYEQYL.

Notes on this clonotype: A junction boundary mismatches the germline segment, possibly from a read error. The chain combines TRBV29-1 with TRBJ2-1; 9 bases agree with TRBD1. CDR1 is SQVTM, CDR2 ANQGSEA, per germline. This CDR3 region has 17 residues. CDR3 amino acids: CSVEQAITGGSFNEQFF. Here the CDR3 DNA reads TGCAGCGTTGAACAAGCTATCACAGGGGGCTCCTTCAATGAGCAGTTCTTC.

The chain uses TRBV20-1 and TRBJ2-5, with D possibly being TRBD1 or TRBD2 (6 bases each). Germline-derived CDR1 and CDR2 are DFQATT and SNEGSKA (reference sequence). Trimming pared 6 bases from V and 3 bases from J, leaving 17 bases between. This CDR3 has 14 amino acids. The CDR3 region is CSAAAEEGEETQYF. The DNA of the CDR3 is TGCAGTGCGGCCGCAGAGGAGGGGGAAGAGACCCAGTACTTC.

Comment on this clonotype: This clone may be a read error of a much larger clone one base away. The chain couples TRBV12-3 or TRBV12-4 to TRBJ1-5; no firm D call. CDR3 length: 12 amino acids. As DNA, the CDR3 is TGTGCCAGCACATATAGCAATCATCCCCAGCATTTT. Encoded protein: CASTYSNHPQHF.

The sample holds a few counts of this clonotype. The V call is TRBV4-3, the J call TRBJ1-4; D is ambiguous. Trimming shortened V by 0 bases and J by 0 bases, and 11 bases separated the two germline ends. This CDR3 is built from 17 residues. The germline gives CDR1 LGHNA, CDR2 YSLEER. CDR3 protein: CASSQDLVTATNEKLFF. The CDR3 coding sequence is TGCGCCAGCAGCCAAGATTTAGTCACAGCAACTAATGAAAAACTGTTTTTT.

The V gene is TRBV5-1, the J gene TRBJ2-2; the match to TRBD2 covers 9 bases. Germline CDR1 reads SGHRS; CDR2 reads YFSETQ. The CDR3 contains 15 residues. The V gene end was trimmed by 5 bases and the J gene end by 2 bases; junction bases not matched to a gene: 4. CDR3 residues: CASRISGSNTGELFF. In nucleotides, the CDR3 is TGCGCCAGCAGGATTAGCGGGAGTAACACCGGGGAGCTGTTTTTT.

The table lists this clonotype with a few counts. The chain carries TRBV20-1 and TRBJ1-6; D might be TRBD1 (6 bases). CDR1 is DFQATT, CDR2 SNEGSKA, per germline (reference sequence). Trimming took off 1 base at V and 2 bases at J, with 9 bases between the two ends. The length of the CDR3 is 15 residues. The CDR3 nucleotides are TGCAGTGCTAGAGTGGCAGGGGCCTATAATTCACCCCTCCACTTT. Amino acids: CSARVAGAYNSPLHF.

The CDR3 region is CATSAPGVAGEISEQFF. Here the CDR3 DNA reads TGTGCCACCAGTGCCCCCGGTGTTGCGGGAGAAATTAGTGAGCAGTTCTTC. The rearrangement joins TRBV24-1 to TRBJ2-1; 7 bases are shared with TRBD2. Germline-derived CDR1 and CDR2 are KGHDR and SFDVKD. This CDR3 has 17 residues. Trimming at V came to 5 bases and at J to 9 bases, leaving 18 bases not matched to a gene.

This clonotype was seen a few times. J is TRBJ1-2 and V is TRBV6-6, with TRBD1 as a possible D gene (5 bases). V was cut by 6 bases and J by 4 bases, with 12 bases left in between. This CDR3 contains 13 residues. CDR1 and CDR2 from the germline V gene are MNHNY and SVGAGI (reference sequence). CDR3 protein: CASRGEGAYGYTF. CDR3 DNA sequence: TGTGCCAGCAGGGGGGAGGGTGCCTATGGCTACACCTTC.

This chain joins TRBV15 and TRBJ2-1, with D perhaps given as TRBD1 or TRBD2 (6 bases each). CDR1 and CDR2 (germline): LNHNV, YYDKDF (reference sequence). The CDR3 has 14 amino acids. Trimming left V 3 bases short and J 8 bases short, with 14 bases between. The CDR3 spells CATSSRGLGHEQFF. CDR3 DNA sequence: TGTGCCACCAGCAGCCGGGGGCTTGGCCATGAGCAGTTCTTC. Variable domain in full (rest from reference TRBV15 and TRBJ2-1): DAMVIQNPRYQVTQFGKPVTLSCSQTLNHNVMYWYQQKSSQAPKLLFHYYDKDFNNEADTPDNFQSRRPNTSFCFLDIRSPGLGDTAMYLCATSSRGLGHEQFFGPGTRLTVL.

The chain has TRBV5-5 and TRBJ2-1; TRBD2 matches at 7 bases. Germline CDR1 and CDR2: SGHKS and YYEKEE (reference sequence). The CDR3 extends over 18 amino acids. V dropped 6 bases and J dropped 0; count of bases not matched to a gene: 15. The CDR3 protein is CASTPGGGVPSSYNEQFF. The CDR3 DNA reads TGTGCCAGCACTCCGGGGGGAGGGGTCCCAAGCTCCTACAATGAGCAGTTCTTC.

The table lists this clonotype with many counts. J is TRBJ1-5 and V is TRBV4-2; possibly TRBD1 for D (6 bases). The CDR3 totals 15 residues. V dropped 0 bases and J dropped 6 bases, with 12 bases sitting between them. Germline-derived CDR1 and CDR2 are LGHNA and YNFKEQ. Here the CDR3 reads CASSQEGGPGQPQHF. DNA for the CDR3: TGTGCCAGCAGCCAAGAGGGGGGGCCGGGTCAGCCCCAGCATTTT.

This clonotype was counted only a few times. This chain joins TRBV7-9 and TRBJ2-3; D possibly corresponds to TRBD2 (5 bases). Trimming took off 0 bases at V and 7 bases at J, with 11 bases between the two ends. The CDR3 length is 14 residues. The germline V gene has CDR1 SEHNR and CDR2 FQNEAQ (reference sequence). Written as DNA, the CDR3 is TGTGCCAGCAGCTTAGCGGGAGCCATCTATACGCAGTATTTT. Its protein is CASSLAGAIYTQYF.

The J gene is TRBJ2-7, the V gene TRBV20-1, with 14 positions matching TRBD2. Germline trimming cut 0 bases from V and 4 bases from J; bases unmatched to any gene: 2. This CDR3 has 15 amino acids. Looked up from germline, CDR1 is DFQATT and CDR2 is SNEGSKA (reference sequence). The CDR3 DNA reads as TGCAGTGCTAGAGAAGGGACTAGCGGGGGTTACGAGCAGTACTTC. It is translated as CSAREGTSGGYEQYF.

A few counts support this clonotype. The chain is built from TRBV29-1 and TRBJ1-1, with TRBD1 matching 8 bases. The CDR3 is 13 residues long. Germline CDR1 SQVTM, CDR2 ANQGSEA. Unmatched junction bases numbered 6, after V lost 5 bases and J lost 4 bases. The CDR3 DNA reads as TGCAGCGTTAGCCGGGACAGGCGCACTGAAGCTTTCTTT. Amino acids: CSVSRDRRTEAFF.

V and J are TRBV11-2 and TRBJ2-7; D not certain. V lost 5 bases to trimming and J lost 3 bases, with 11 bases between them. The germline V gene encodes CDR1 SGHAT and CDR2 FQNNGV. This CDR3 is built from 13 residues. The chain's CDR3 is CASSPRESYEQYF. In nucleotides, the CDR3 is TGTGCCAGCAGCCCTCGTGAAAGCTACGAGCAGTACTTC.

The chain couples TRBV10-3 to TRBJ2-7, with D perhaps assigned TRBD1 or TRBD2 (5 bases each). V shed 10 bases and J shed 5 bases, with 18 bases lying between them. CDR3 length: 13 amino acids. Germline assignment: CDR1 ENHRY and CDR2 SYGVKD. The CDR3 nucleotides read TGTGCCAGTGCTCCGGGACCGACGGACGAGCAGTACTTC. It codes for CASAPGPTDEQYF.

The CDR3 DNA is TGTGCCAGCAGCTCTAGACAGGGGGCTAGGGAGACCCAGTACTTC. Translation gives CASSSRQGARETQYF. The rearrangement uses TRBV11-2 and TRBJ2-5; TRBD1 agrees at 10 bases. The CDR3 is 15 amino acids. The V and J ends lost 4 bases and 5 bases, in that order; junction bases with no gene match: 7. Looked up from germline, CDR1 is SGHAT and CDR2 is FQNNGV.

The rearrangement uses TRBV12-3 or TRBV12-4 and TRBJ1-2; D not resolved. The CDR3 sequence is 15 residues long. V shed 4 bases and J shed 4 bases, with 16 bases lying between them. CDR3 amino acids: CASSYGRRLVYGYTF. CDR3 bases: TGTGCCAGCAGTTATGGACGGCGTTTAGTCTATGGCTACACCTTC.

Comment on this clonotype: Germline and junction disagree at one end, which may indicate a read error. The chain combines TRBV5-6 with TRBJ1-5; perhaps TRBD1 as D (6 bases). CDR1 is SGHDT, CDR2 YYEEEE, per germline. The CDR3 spans 15 residues. The CDR3 nucleotides are TGTGCCAGCAACTTGGGGGGGCGGTCGGATCAGCCCCAGCATTTT. It codes for CASNLGGRSDQPQHF.

A few counts support this clonotype. This chain uses TRBV5-1 with TRBJ1-2; TRBD1 agrees at 7 bases. The CDR3 runs to 14 residues. Germline CDR1 and CDR2: SGHRS and YFSETQ. With V trimmed by 3 bases and J by 6 bases, 8 bases remained unmatched. DNA for the CDR3: TGCGCCAGCAGCTCGCCGGGACAGCCTAATGGCTACACCTTC. As protein: CASSSPGQPNGYTF.

This clonotype showed up just a few times. V gene TRBV6-5 combines with J gene TRBJ2-7; TRBD1 agrees at 12 bases. CDR3 length: 15 residues. Losses at the gene ends were 2 bases for V and 4 bases for J; bases not matched to a gene: 3. Germline CDR1 is MNHEY and CDR2 is SVGAGI. The CDR3 region has the DNA TGTGCCAGCAGTTACGAGGGACAGGGGGCTTACGAGCAGTACTTC. Translating gives CASSYEGQGAYEQYF.

This clonotype has just a few counts. This chain connects TRBV29-1 to TRBJ2-2; 10 bases agree with TRBD1. V gave up 4 bases and J gave up 1 base; unmatched junction bases: 6. Germline V gene data show CDR1 as SQVTM and CDR2 as ANQGSEA. The CDR3 is made up of 16 amino acids. The CDR3: CSVVVRDRGNTGELFF. The CDR3 DNA follows: TGCAGCGTTGTCGTCCGGGACAGGGGGAACACCGGGGAGCTGTTTTTT.

The chain carries TRBV29-1 and TRBJ2-7; D is possibly TRBD2 (6 bases). From germline, CDR1 is SQVTM and CDR2 ANQGSEA. Trimming cost V 6 bases and J 0 bases, with 15 bases left between them. The CDR3 runs to 14 residues. CDR3 sequence (DNA): TGCAGCGTCGCCGGCGGGACTGACTCCTACGAGCAGTACTTC. Its translation: CSVAGGTDSYEQYF.

The V and J genes are TRBV6-1 and TRBJ2-1; 11 bases agree with TRBD2. The CDR3 runs 15 residues. V was pared by 7 bases and J by 4 bases, with 6 bases of the junction left unmatched. Germline values: CDR1 MNHNS, CDR2 SASEGT. CDR3 amino acids: CASNPGLAGYNEQFF. As DNA, the CDR3 is TGTGCCAGCAACCCTGGACTAGCGGGTTACAATGAGCAGTTCTTC.